The clone carrying this T cell receptor beta chain was seen once. What it binds is not known. Naive CD8 isolation took CD45RO-negative cells positively selected for CCR7 and excluded terminally differentiated effector memory CD45RA+ cells. This specimen belongs to a study of shared clonotypes between healthy human individuals. At the level of the study: Ranging from 18 to 49 in age, donors were two women and three men. Study outcomes and limitations: Estimated richness values were generally larger in naive subsets than in memory subsets.

CDR1 and CDR2 (germline): MGHRA, YSYEKL. V lost 1 base, J lost 8 bases, and 13 bases stayed unmatched. CDR3 length: 17 amino acids. Measured with immunoSEQ multiplex PCR; TCRdb has only the in-frame clones, and not every one. The table includes some 2.1 million clones, less than 95% detected once. The rearrangement joins TRBV4-1 to TRBJ2-4; 8 nucleotides line up with TRBD2. The TCR was taken from a man aged 18 to 35 in good health. The sequencing sample was made of naive CD8+ T cells sorted from blood. CDR3 residues: CASSQAIKRGPGDIQYF. The CDR3 DNA reads as TGCGCCAGCAGCCAAGCAATCAAGCGGGGGCCAGGGGACATTCAGTACTTC.